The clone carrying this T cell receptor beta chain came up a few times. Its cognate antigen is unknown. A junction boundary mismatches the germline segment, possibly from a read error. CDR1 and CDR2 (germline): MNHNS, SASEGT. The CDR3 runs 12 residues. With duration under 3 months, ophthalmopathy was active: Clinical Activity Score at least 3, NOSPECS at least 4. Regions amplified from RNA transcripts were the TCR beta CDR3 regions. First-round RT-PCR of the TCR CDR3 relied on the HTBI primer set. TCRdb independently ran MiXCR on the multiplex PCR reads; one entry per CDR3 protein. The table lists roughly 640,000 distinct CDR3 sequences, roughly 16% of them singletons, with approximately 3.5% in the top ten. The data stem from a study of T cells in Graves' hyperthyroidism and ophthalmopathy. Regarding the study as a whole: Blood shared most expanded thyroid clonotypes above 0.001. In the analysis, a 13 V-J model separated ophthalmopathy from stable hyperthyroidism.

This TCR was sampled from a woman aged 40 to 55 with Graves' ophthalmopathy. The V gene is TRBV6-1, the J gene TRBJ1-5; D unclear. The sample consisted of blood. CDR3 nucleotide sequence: TGTGCCAGCAGAGAAGAAAATCAGCCCCAGCATTTT. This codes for CASREENQPQHF.